This TCR beta chain was sequenced for a study of shared clonotypes between healthy human individuals. Points from the study as a whole: Apart from blood, nothing was sampled; tissue repertoires likely differ.

Those who donated were healthy HIV-negative adults, with no recent acute infections or vaccinations reported. The run depth of the assay was deep. Original processing notes: Junction-only immunoSEQ data arrived without quality scores, meaning filtering differed. Repertoires were generated with immunoSEQ multiplex PCR, while TCRdb's copy carries only in-frame clones and drops some. That table is the source of V, J and clone size, and D and trimming were worked out from the DNA. The profile shows fewer than 600,000 clones, around 78% of them singletons. The count of this clone is one. Antigen unknown. Germline CDR1 SGHAT, CDR2 FQNNGV. The CDR3 runs to 13 residues. V was trimmed by 5 bases and J by 13 bases, leaving 18 bases between them.

Material for sequencing was PBMCs. The receptor was isolated from a woman aged 40 to 50 in good health. Some clones in this sample may be carry-over from other donors' samples. The chain combines TRBV11-2 with TRBJ2-1; tentatively, D is TRBD2 (7 bases). The CDR3 loop reads CASSPDRGGGQFF. The CDR3 DNA reads as TGTGCCAGCAGCCCTGATAGGGGGGGAGGACAGTTCTTC.